This T cell receptor beta chain was profiled in a study of blood T cell repertoires in COVID-19 (dated by TCRdb to 2018 to 2021). General notes on the study: Collaborator samples came from the United States, Italy and Spain and covered acute and convalescent phases of COVID-19. The prospective study material was composed of cDNA or gDNA derived from T cells, B-cell-depleted T cells, or PBMCs. The dataset comprised deeply sampled blood TCRbeta repertoires from subjects exposed to, actively infected with, or recovered from COVID-19. The repertoires were released in a freely available public database meant as a resource for research on the immune response to SARS-CoV-2. Samples were obtained from the ongoing ImmuneRACE study (first 160 participants) and from 1,000 to 1,500 subjects provided by 6 global collaborators. Sample metadata almost always included a de-identified subject ID, COVID-19 status, age in years and sex. Where available, HLA class I and class II types were obtained from metadata supplied by the sample provider rather than from assay-based typing.

CDR1 and CDR2 were assigned from the germline V gene (reference sequence) as SEHNR and FQNEAQ. Trimmed from V: 8 bases; trimmed from J: 10 bases; junction bases lacking a gene match: 9. Including cysteine and phenylalanine, the CDR3 has 14 amino acids. Just the 42-base CDR3 DNA is kept, in frame starting at base 1. Participants in the prospective study were enrolled through a virtual design, were aged about 18 to 100 years, and lived in approximately 24 United States geographic areas. To assign participants to cohorts, the prospective study relied on clinical history that participants themselves reported in a screening survey and a study questionnaire. ImmuneRACE Cohort 3 recovered participants were defined by two consecutive negative NP/OP PCR tests, healthcare professional clearance, or symptom resolution. In the prospective study, mobile phlebotomists collected whole blood, serum and a nasopharyngeal or oropharyngeal swab from each participant. Participants in the prospective study had the option to provide additional blood draws and questionnaires over a 2-month period. Blood samples from the prospective study were shipped frozen or at room temperature prior to DNA extraction.

TCRbeta CDR3 regions were amplified from genomic DNA by means of the immunoSEQ Assay, a bias-controlled multiplex PCR. As for how the authors treated the data: The number of nucleated cells in each sample was estimated by amplification of reference gene primers within the assay. To quantify the absolute abundance of each unique TCRbeta CDR3 rearrangement, sequence reads were collapsed and filtered. For each sample, productive Simpson clonality was calculated as the square root of Simpson's diversity index over productive rearrangements. In its TCRdb copy, this immuneACCESS table keeps in-frame sequences only and misses some clones. Where compared with another copy, unresolved V genes explain less than half of these, and the others have no known cause. V, J and clone size were drawn from that table, and D and trimming were deduced from the DNA. Here the sample has almost 400,000 clones; 89% occur a single time. Jointly, the top ten make up 1.5% to 2% of the sample.

Broader findings and caveats from the paper: The amount of clinical and demographic metadata varied by source and participant and was provided uncurated.

Turning to this clone: What antigen it recognizes has not been identified. No quality values exist for individual bases; no much larger clone is one base distant.

The chain is made from TRBV7-9 and TRBJ2-1, with 12 bases in between that match TRBD2. Sequencing was done on a sample of PBMCs or T cells enriched from blood (not recorded which). This receptor was identified in a woman in her twenties or thirties who had recovered from COVID-19. The CDR3 protein: CASQPSGGAVEQFF. The nucleotide sequence is given as TGTGCCAGCCAACCTAGCGGGGGGGCAGTAGAGCAGTTCTTC.